This T cell receptor (beta chain) comes out of a study of cytomegalovirus exposure and HLA in healthy donors. The sample holds a few counts of this clone. Its antigen is still unknown. Study results and caveats: TCR beta chains numbering approximately 150 were designated cytomegalovirus-associated.

This PCR relied on a set of 60 Vbeta primers and 13 Jbeta primers. This table comes from immunoSEQ multiplex PCR, and its TCRdb copy is limited to in-frame clones, with some not included. The sample comprises more than 150,000 clones, roughly 88% of which are singletons, and 0.95% to 1.5% rests with the top ten. The sample consisted of PBMCs. The source is a girl aged 2-15 years in good health and CMV-seropositive.

CDR3 residues: CACYRNTEAFF. The CDR3 coding sequence is TGTGCCTGTTACAGAAACACTGAAGCTTTCTTT. This chain uses TRBV30 with TRBJ1-1; unclear D gene. V lost 6 bases and J lost 2, with 7 bases in between. The CDR3 is made up of 11 amino acids. CDR1 and CDR2 from the germline V gene are GTSNPN and SVGIG (reference sequence). The entire variable domain, with the rest obtained from reference TRBV30 and TRBJ1-1, is as follows: SQTIHQWPATLVQPVGSPLSLECTVEGTSNPNLYWYRQAAGRGLQLLFYSVGIGQISSEVPQNLSASRPQDRQFILSSKKLLLSDSGFYLCACYRNTEAFFGQGTRLTVV.